These 32 T cell receptor beta chains were sequenced from one sample in a study of T cell responses to AZD1222 COVID-19 vaccine. Assay: immunoSEQ multiplex PCR; the TCRdb copy retains only in-frame clones and omits some. The sample lists approximately 140,000 clones, 80% to 95% occurring once. The sequences come from peripheral blood, collected 28 days after the second AZD1222 dose. The origin of the receptors is an adult who received the AZD1222 COVID-19 vaccine.

The chain couples TRBV7-3 to TRBJ2-2; 7 bases map to TRBD1. J lost 5 bases, V lost 6 bases, and 6 bases had no gene match. The CDR3 runs 14 residues. In germline, CDR1 is SGHTA, CDR2 FQGTGA. CDR3 region: CASRRQGWTGELFF. Written as DNA, the CDR3 is TGTGCCAGCAGAAGACAGGGATGGACCGGGGAGCTGTTTTTT.

The gene calls are TRBV12-5 and TRBJ2-2; 8 bases map to TRBD2. V shed 7 bases, J shed 8 bases, and the junction held 6 bases outside the gene matches. Germline V lookup: CDR1 LGHNT, CDR2 FRNRAP. This CDR3 has 13 residues. The CDR3 spells CASVVSGGGELFF. CDR3 DNA: TGTGCTAGTGTGGTCAGCGGGGGAGGGGAGCTGTTTTTT.

The chain combines TRBV5-8 with TRBJ1-5, with D possibly TRBD1 on 5 matching bases. V was clipped by 4 bases and J by 7 bases, with 9 bases between them. Germline lookup yields CDR1 SGHTS and CDR2 YDEGEE. The CDR3 runs to 12 residues. In DNA, the CDR3 is TGTGCCAGCAGCCGCCGGGACCAGCCCCAGCATTTT. This encodes CASSRRDQPQHF.

The V and J genes are TRBV5-4 and TRBJ1-2, with D possibly TRBD1 on 6 matching bases. V lost 0 bases, J lost 9 bases, and 18 bases lay in between. CDR1 is SGHNT and CDR2 is YYREEE in the germline V gene (reference sequence). The CDR3 length is 15 residues. The CDR3 DNA follows: TGTGCCAGCAGCTTGGAGGGACACCGTGATGGGAGCTACACCTTC. Protein sequence: CASSLEGHRDGSYTF.

The rearrangement uses TRBV7-3 and TRBJ2-1, with D possibly TRBD2 on 6 matching bases. Deletions cut 2 bases from V and 5 bases from J, with 13 bases between. The CDR3 length is 15 residues. Germline CDR1 SGHTA, CDR2 FQGTGA. CDR3 DNA: TGTGCCAGCAGCTTATGGGGTCTAGCGCACAATGAGCAGTTCTTC. This sequence encodes CASSLWGLAHNEQFF.

The genes are TRBV5-1 and TRBJ1-2; D remains ambiguous. CDR3 length equals 15 residues. Germline loops: CDR1 SGHRS, CDR2 YFSETQ. The V end was cut by 3 bases, the J end by 3 bases, with 15 bases between. CDR3 nucleotides: TGCGCCAGCAGCTGGAGCGGGTATAGGGACTATGGCTACACCTTC. This gives the protein CASSWSGYRDYGYTF.

This clone was found once. V gene TRBV24-1 combines with J gene TRBJ1-1; D gene uncertain. Germline CDR1 is KGHDR and CDR2 is SFDVKD. The germline V and J ends were trimmed by 7 bases and 3 bases, with 11 bases remaining between them. This CDR3 contains 13 residues. The CDR3 nucleotides are TGTGCCACCAGGGCTGGGTCGGACACTGAAGCTTTCTTT. Protein product: CATRAGSDTEAFF.

The genes are TRBV6-5 and TRBJ1-4; the D gene is possibly TRBD1 (5 bases). V gave up 5 bases and J gave up 1 base, with 11 bases separating them. Germline V gene sequence: CDR1 MNHEY, CDR2 SVGAGI. The CDR3 consists of 15 residues. The CDR3 DNA reads TGTGCCAGCAGTAGGGGCGTGGGAACTAATGAAAAACTGTTTTTT. Amino acids: CASSRGVGTNEKLFF.

The rearrangement joins TRBV2 to TRBJ1-2; 7 positions agree with TRBD1. CDR3 length: 13 residues. The junction had 8 bases not matched to a gene; V was cut back by 5 bases and J by 8 bases. Germline CDR1 reads SNHLY; CDR2 reads FYNNEI. The CDR3 DNA is TGTGCCAGCAGTATCGCCCAGGACAGGGGCTACACCTTC. Translated: CASSIAQDRGYTF.

The chain couples TRBV29-1 to TRBJ2-1, with 11 positions matching TRBD2. CDR3 size: 13 residues. After removal of 4 bases from V and 9 bases from J, the junction contained 5 bases not matched to a gene. In germline, CDR1 is SQVTM, CDR2 ANQGSEA. The DNA for the CDR3 is TGCAGCGTTGTAGCGGGAGGGCCGTTTGAGCAGTTCTTC. As protein: CSVVAGGPFEQFF.

This chain uses TRBV4-2 with TRBJ2-1, with D perhaps TRBD1 or TRBD2 (5 bases each). Germline values: CDR1 LGHNA, CDR2 YNFKEQ. The CDR3 is made up of 15 amino acids. The V and J ends lost 0 bases and 7 bases respectively, with 13 bases between them. CDR3 nucleotide sequence: TGTGCCAGCAGCCAAGAAGGGAGCAGGGAAAATGAGCAGTTCTTC. It codes for CASSQEGSRENEQFF.

V and J are TRBV5-1 and TRBJ1-5; TRBD1 matches at 7 bases. The CDR3 spans 15 residues. The J segment lost 4 bases and the V segment lost 4 bases, leaving 8 bases of the junction unmatched. Germline CDR1 and CDR2: SGHRS and YFSETQ. CDR3 protein: CASSVGDSINQPQHF. Written as DNA, the CDR3 is TGCGCCAGCAGCGTCGGGGACAGCATAAATCAGCCCCAGCATTTT.

The rearrangement uses TRBV18 and TRBJ1-5; the D gene is possibly TRBD1 (5 bases). Trimming shortened V by 0 bases and J by 0 bases, and 6 bases separated the two germline ends. CDR1 KGHSH and CDR2 LQKENI come from the germline V gene. CDR3 length: 15 amino acids. CDR3 protein: CASSPPGGSNQPQHF. The CDR3 bases are TGTGCCAGCTCACCACCGGGGGGTAGCAATCAGCCCCAGCATTTT.

The chain links TRBV11-1 to TRBJ2-7; 8 bases agree with TRBD2. J was trimmed by 3 bases and V by 7 bases; bases with no gene match: 11. The CDR3 totals 15 residues. CDR1 is SGHAT, CDR2 FQDESV, per germline (reference sequence). This CDR3 is CASTRAGLDIYEQYF. The DNA of the CDR3 is TGTGCCAGCACCCGGGCGGGACTAGACATCTACGAGCAGTACTTC.

CDR3 loop: CASSLGQGRGLSGYTF. The CDR3, as DNA: TGTGCCAGCAGCTTAGGACAGGGAAGGGGCTTGAGTGGCTACACCTTC. The chain uses TRBV7-9 and TRBJ1-2; 7 nucleotides align to TRBD1. V lost 1 base to trimming and J lost 7 bases; unmatched junction nucleotides: 12. Germline loops: CDR1 SEHNR, CDR2 FQNEAQ (reference sequence). This CDR3 is 16 amino acids long.

This chain links TRBV7-8 with TRBJ2-1; D is undetermined. Germline CDR1 reads SGHVS; CDR2 reads FQNEAQ. The CDR3 sequence is 12 residues long. Trimming stripped 5 bases from V and 4 bases from J, with 6 bases between. CDR3 DNA: TGTGCCAGCAGCCCTACTTACAATGAGCAGTTCTTC. Translating it yields CASSPTYNEQFF.

The genes are TRBV27 and TRBJ1-5, with 7 bases identical to TRBD1. Germline-derived CDR1 and CDR2 are MNHEY and SMNVEV (reference sequence). The CDR3 is 14 amino acids. The V and J ends lost 5 bases and 7 bases, in that order; junction bases with no gene match: 8. The DNA for the CDR3 is TGTGCCAGCAGTCAGGGGGGACGGCACCAGCCCCAGCATTTT. This translates into CASSQGGRHQPQHF.

Here the CDR3 reads CAIRRTGGDNEQFF. CDR3 nucleotides: TGTGCCATCAGGAGGACAGGGGGGGACAATGAGCAGTTCTTC. This rearrangement joins TRBV10-3 to TRBJ2-1; 10 bases line up with TRBD1. J lost 5 bases, V lost 6 bases, and 4 bases had no gene match. Germline CDR1 ENHRY, CDR2 SYGVKD. The CDR3 spans 14 residues.

This chain joins TRBV3-1 (or the pseudogene TRBV3-2) and TRBJ1-3; no firm D call. The CDR3 covers 15 residues. V was shortened by 0 bases and J by 2 bases, with 8 bases between the two germline ends. The V gene's germline CDR1 is LGHDT and CDR2 YNNKEL (reference sequence). The CDR3 reads CASSQDPRPGNTIYF. The CDR3 DNA reads as TGTGCCAGCAGCCAAGATCCCAGGCCTGGAAACACCATATATTTT.

V and J are TRBV7-2 and TRBJ2-3; D not resolved. CDR1 is SGHTA and CDR2 is FQGNSA in the germline V gene. The CDR3 sequence is 14 residues long. V was clipped by 5 bases and J by 6 bases, with 15 bases between them. The CDR3 sequence is CASSKQFGPDTQYF. The CDR3 nucleotides read TGTGCCAGCAGCAAACAGTTCGGGCCGGATACGCAGTATTTT.

Here the CDR3 reads CATSRERGRELFF. The CDR3 DNA sequence: TGTGCCACCAGCAGAGAGAGGGGCCGGGAGCTGTTTTTT. This chain links TRBV15 with TRBJ2-2; D possibly uses TRBD1 or TRBD2 (5 bases each). Germline lookup yields CDR1 LNHNV and CDR2 YYDKDF (reference sequence). V dropped 0 bases and J dropped 9 bases, with 8 bases sitting between them. The CDR3 runs 13 residues.

The chain links TRBV7-2 to TRBJ2-1; TRBD2 is a possible D gene (5 bases). Trimming left V 5 bases short and J 4 bases short, with 9 bases between. CDR1 and CDR2 from the germline V gene are SGHTA and FQGNSA. This CDR3 has 13 amino acids. CDR3 coding DNA: TGTGCCAGCAGCACCCCGGGGTACAATGAGCAGTTCTTC. Amino acid sequence: CASSTPGYNEQFF.

The V and J genes are TRBV18 and TRBJ1-6; 7 bases fit TRBD1. Unmatched junction bases numbered 3, after V lost 2 bases and J lost 8 bases. CDR1 and CDR2 from the germline V gene are KGHSH and LQKENI. This CDR3 has 14 amino acids. CDR3 DNA sequence: TGTGCCAGCTCACCAGGCAGGGGGGATTCACCCCTCCACTTT. This gives the protein CASSPGRGDSPLHF. The full variable domain, with the rest looked up from reference TRBV18 and TRBJ1-6, is NAGVMQNPRHLVRRRGQEARLRCSPMKGHSHVYWYRQLPEEGLKFMVYLQKENIIDESGMPKERFSAEFPKEGPSILRIQQVVRGDSAAYFCASSPGRGDSPLHFGNGTRLTVT.

The chain recombines TRBV30 with TRBJ1-6; possible D gene TRBD1, 5 bases. The CDR3 covers 16 residues. Germline CDR1 and CDR2: GTSNPN and SVGIG (reference sequence). The germline V and J ends were trimmed by 4 bases and 0 bases, with 13 bases remaining between them. The CDR3 DNA reads as TGTGCCTGGACCGGGACGGCGAGCTCCTATAATTCACCCCTCCACTTT. This sequence encodes CAWTGTASSYNSPLHF.

The rearrangement joins TRBV5-5 to TRBJ1-4; unclear D gene. This CDR3 spans 15 amino acids. The germline V and J ends were trimmed by 0 bases and 5 bases, with 11 bases remaining between them. CDR1 and CDR2 (germline): SGHKS, YYEKEE (reference sequence). In DNA, the CDR3 is TGTGCCAGCAGCTTGGGGTCACGGGAGAATGAAAAACTGTTTTTT. As protein: CASSLGSRENEKLFF.

This clone was seen once. The gene calls are TRBV6-2 or TRBV6-3 and TRBJ2-5, with 8 bases matching TRBD2. The CDR3 has 14 amino acids. The V segment lost 2 bases and the J segment 7 bases; nucleotides outside the gene matches: 6. Germline CDR1 is MNHEY and CDR2 is SVGEGT. The CDR3 is CASSYGTSRVTQYF. The CDR3, as DNA: TGTGCCAGCAGTTACGGGACTAGTAGGGTGACCCAGTACTTC.

V usage is TRBV10-3 and J usage is TRBJ1-2; D uncertain. There are 15 residues in the CDR3. Germline CDR1 is ENHRY and CDR2 is SYGVKD. V was trimmed by 5 bases and J by 3 bases, leaving 16 bases between them. The CDR3 spells CAISFGVGGDYGYTF. For the CDR3, the DNA is TGTGCCATCAGTTTCGGGGTTGGAGGCGACTATGGCTACACCTTC.

The chain employs TRBV7-9 and TRBJ1-6; 7 bases are a match to TRBD1. Per the germline V gene, CDR1 is SEHNR and CDR2 is FQNEAQ (reference sequence). V gave up 0 bases and J gave up 9 bases; unmatched junction bases: 2. This CDR3 has 14 residues. For the CDR3, the DNA is TGTGCCAGCAGCTTAGCGGGGGACAGTTCACCCCTCCACTTT. Translating it yields CASSLAGDSSPLHF.

In DNA form, the CDR3 reads TGTGCCAGTAGGACGGACGGTCCTTTTTCGTCGTACACTGAAGCTTTCTTT. Translated: CASRTDGPFSSYTEAFF. This sequence joins TRBV19 and TRBJ1-1; D is undetermined. The CDR3 loop spans 17 amino acids. Germline V lookup: CDR1 LNHDA, CDR2 SQIVND (reference sequence). V shed 6 bases and J shed 3 bases, with 23 bases lying between them.

DNA of the CDR3: TGTGCCAGCTCACCACTTGACAGGGGTGGAGGCTACACCTTC. Encoded protein: CASSPLDRGGGYTF. J is TRBJ1-2 and V is TRBV18; 8 nucleotides align to TRBD1. Trimming took 1 base from V and 8 from J; bases not matched to a gene: 6. The CDR3 contains 14 residues. Germline lookup yields CDR1 KGHSH and CDR2 LQKENI.

The chain has TRBV27 and TRBJ2-7, with 10 nucleotides matching TRBD1. The germline gives CDR1 MNHEY, CDR2 SMNVEV (reference sequence). CDR3 length: 15 amino acids. The junction had 11 bases not matched to a gene; V was cut back by 5 bases and J by 7 bases. The CDR3 DNA sequence: TGTGCCAGCAGTCGTTCCGGGACAGGGGACTATGAGCAGTACTTC. Residues: CASSRSGTGDYEQYF.

V gene TRBV15 combines with J gene TRBJ2-2; 10 bases map to TRBD2. The junction had 6 bases not matched to a gene; V was cut back by 0 bases and J by 2 bases. The CDR3 runs 18 residues. Per germline, CDR1 LNHNV and CDR2 YYDKDF (reference sequence). In DNA form, the CDR3 reads TGTGCCACCAGCAGAGATGCTAGCGGGGGCCCTAACACCGGGGAGCTGTTTTTT. It translates to CATSRDASGGPNTGELFF.